This TCR beta chain was found in a study of OX40 agonist ivuxolimab in advanced cancers. Study overall: Patients receiving dose escalation had hepatocellular carcinoma, melanoma, renal cell or head and neck cancer.

Only in-frame clones appear in the TCRdb table, and some are missing; sequencing was by immunoSEQ multiplex PCR. The sample holds about 36,000 clones, approximately 79% seen once. Overall study results and limits: Patients with a partial response at 0.1-3.0 mg/kg had among the lowest clonal expansion. CD8+ T cells showed, on average, more clonal expansion than CD4+ cells.

As concerns this clone: Its antigen remains unidentified.

The TCR was taken from an adult with an advanced solid tumor such as melanoma, head and neck, liver or kidney cancer. The source material was CD4+ or CD8+ T cells sorted from blood, sampled in a trial of the OX40 agonist ivuxolimab.

The CDR3 nucleotides are TGTGCCAGCAGCTTGGACAGGGGCACAGATACGCAGTATTTT. Encoded protein: CASSLDRGTDTQYF. The gene calls are TRBV5-6 and TRBJ2-3; D is perhaps TRBD1 (6 bases). CDR1 is SGHDT and CDR2 is YYEEEE in the germline V gene. The V gene lost 0 bases and the J gene lost 1 base, with 6 bases spanning the gap. This CDR3 has 14 residues.